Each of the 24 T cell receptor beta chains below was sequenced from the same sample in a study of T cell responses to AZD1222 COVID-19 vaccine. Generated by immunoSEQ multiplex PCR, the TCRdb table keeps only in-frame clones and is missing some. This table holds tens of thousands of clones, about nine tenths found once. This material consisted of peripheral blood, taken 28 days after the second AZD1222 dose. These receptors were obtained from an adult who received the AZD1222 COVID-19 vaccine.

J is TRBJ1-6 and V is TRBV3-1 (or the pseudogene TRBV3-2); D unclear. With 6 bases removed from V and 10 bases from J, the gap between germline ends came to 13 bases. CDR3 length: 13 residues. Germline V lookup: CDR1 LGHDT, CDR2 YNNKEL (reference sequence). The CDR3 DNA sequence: TGTGCCAGCAGTGCCCTTCTCGGGTCACCCCTCCACTTT. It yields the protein CASSALLGSPLHF.

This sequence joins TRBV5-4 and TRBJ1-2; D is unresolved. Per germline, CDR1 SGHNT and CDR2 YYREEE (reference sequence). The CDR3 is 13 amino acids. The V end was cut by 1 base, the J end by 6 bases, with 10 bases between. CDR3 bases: TGTGCCAGCAGCTTGAGGGAGGGAGATGGCTACACCTTC. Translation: CASSLREGDGYTF.

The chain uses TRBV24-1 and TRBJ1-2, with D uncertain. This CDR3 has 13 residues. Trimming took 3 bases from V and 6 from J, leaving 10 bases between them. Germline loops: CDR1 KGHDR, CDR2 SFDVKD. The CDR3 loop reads CATSDRNEDGYTF. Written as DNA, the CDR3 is TGTGCCACCAGTGATCGTAACGAAGATGGCTACACCTTC.

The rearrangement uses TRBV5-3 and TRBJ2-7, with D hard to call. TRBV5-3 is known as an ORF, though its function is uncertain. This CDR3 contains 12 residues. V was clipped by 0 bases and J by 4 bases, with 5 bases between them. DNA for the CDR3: TGTGCCAGAAGCTTGGACAGTTACGAGCAGTACTTC. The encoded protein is CARSLDSYEQYF.

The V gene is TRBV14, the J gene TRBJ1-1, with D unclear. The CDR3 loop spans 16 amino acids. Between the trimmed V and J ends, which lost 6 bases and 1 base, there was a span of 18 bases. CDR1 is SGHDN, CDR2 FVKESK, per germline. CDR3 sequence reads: CASREGVEGENTEAFF. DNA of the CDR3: TGTGCCAGCAGAGAAGGAGTGGAAGGTGAGAACACTGAAGCTTTCTTT.

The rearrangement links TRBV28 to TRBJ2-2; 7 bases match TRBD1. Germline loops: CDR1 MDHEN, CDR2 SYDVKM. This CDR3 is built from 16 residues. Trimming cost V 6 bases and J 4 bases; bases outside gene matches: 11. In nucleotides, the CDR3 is TGTGCCAGCAGCAAGACAGGGAGCGAGAGCACCGGGGAGCTGTTTTTT. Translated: CASSKTGSESTGELFF.

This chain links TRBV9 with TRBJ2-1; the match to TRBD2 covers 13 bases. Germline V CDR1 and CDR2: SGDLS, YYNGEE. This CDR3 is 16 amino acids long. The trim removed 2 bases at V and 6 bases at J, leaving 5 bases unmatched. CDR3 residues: CASSVRLAGGFNEQFF. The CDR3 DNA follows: TGTGCCAGCAGCGTCCGACTAGCGGGGGGCTTCAATGAGCAGTTCTTC.

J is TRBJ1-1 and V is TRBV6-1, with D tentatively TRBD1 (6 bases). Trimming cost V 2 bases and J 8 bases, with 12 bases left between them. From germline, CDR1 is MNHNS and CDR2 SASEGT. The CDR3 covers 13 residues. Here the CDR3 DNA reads TGTGCCAGCAGTGAATATGGGGGCAGGGAAGCTTTCTTT. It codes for CASSEYGGREAFF.

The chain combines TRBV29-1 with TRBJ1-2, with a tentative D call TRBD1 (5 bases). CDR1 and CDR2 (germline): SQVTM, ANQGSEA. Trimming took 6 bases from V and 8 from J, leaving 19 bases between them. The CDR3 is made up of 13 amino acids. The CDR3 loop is CSVWATDSAGYTF. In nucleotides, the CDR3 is TGCAGCGTCTGGGCGACTGACAGCGCCGGCTACACCTTC. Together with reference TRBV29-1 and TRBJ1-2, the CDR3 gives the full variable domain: SAVISQKPSRDICQRGTSLTIQCQVDSQVTMMFWYRQQPGQSLTLIATANQGSEATYESGFVIDKFPISRPNLTFSTLTVSNMSPEDSSIYLCSVWATDSAGYTFGSGTRLTVV.

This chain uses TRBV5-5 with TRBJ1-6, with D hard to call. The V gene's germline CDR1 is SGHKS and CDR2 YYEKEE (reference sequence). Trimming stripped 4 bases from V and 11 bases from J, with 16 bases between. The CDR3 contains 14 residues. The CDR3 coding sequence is TGTGCCAGCAGCGGTTCGTACAGCATTACACCCCTCCACTTT. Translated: CASSGSYSITPLHF.

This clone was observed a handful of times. CDR3 loop: CAISETGDNEQFF. The CDR3, as DNA: TGTGCCATCAGTGAAACAGGGGATAATGAGCAGTTCTTC. The chain carries TRBV10-3 and TRBJ2-1, with 7 bases identical to TRBD1. Germline V CDR1 and CDR2: ENHRY, SYGVKD. The CDR3 loop spans 13 amino acids. With 3 bases clipped from V and 7 bases from J, the junction kept 3 bases outside the gene matches.

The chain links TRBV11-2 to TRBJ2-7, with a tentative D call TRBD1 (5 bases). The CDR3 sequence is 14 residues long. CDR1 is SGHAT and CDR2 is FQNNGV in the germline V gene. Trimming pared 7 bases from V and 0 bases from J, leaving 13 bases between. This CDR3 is CASTQGPVSYEQYF. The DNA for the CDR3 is TGTGCCAGCACGCAGGGTCCTGTCTCCTACGAGCAGTACTTC.

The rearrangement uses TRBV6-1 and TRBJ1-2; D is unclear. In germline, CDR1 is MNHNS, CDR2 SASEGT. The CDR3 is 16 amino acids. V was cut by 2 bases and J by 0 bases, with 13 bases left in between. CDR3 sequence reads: CASSELSARPNYGYTF. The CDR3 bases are TGTGCCAGCAGTGAATTATCGGCACGGCCTAACTATGGCTACACCTTC.

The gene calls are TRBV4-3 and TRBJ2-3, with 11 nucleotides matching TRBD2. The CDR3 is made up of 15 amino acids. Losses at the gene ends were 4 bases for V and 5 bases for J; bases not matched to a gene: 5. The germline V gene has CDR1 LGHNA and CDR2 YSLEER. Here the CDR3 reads CASSPLAGAGDTQYF. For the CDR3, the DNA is TGCGCCAGCAGCCCACTAGCGGGGGCCGGAGATACGCAGTATTTT.

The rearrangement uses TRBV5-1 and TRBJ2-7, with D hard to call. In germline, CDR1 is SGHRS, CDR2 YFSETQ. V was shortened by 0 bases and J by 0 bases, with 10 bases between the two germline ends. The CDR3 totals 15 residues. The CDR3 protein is CASSLGQVSSYEQYF. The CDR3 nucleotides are TGCGCCAGCAGCTTGGGGCAGGTGAGCTCCTACGAGCAGTACTTC.

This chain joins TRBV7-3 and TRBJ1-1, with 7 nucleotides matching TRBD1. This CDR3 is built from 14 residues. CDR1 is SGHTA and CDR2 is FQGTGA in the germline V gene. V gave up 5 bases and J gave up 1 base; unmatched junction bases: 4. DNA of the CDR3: TGTGCCAGCAGCGGCCGGGACAGGAACACTGAAGCTTTCTTT. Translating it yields CASSGRDRNTEAFF.

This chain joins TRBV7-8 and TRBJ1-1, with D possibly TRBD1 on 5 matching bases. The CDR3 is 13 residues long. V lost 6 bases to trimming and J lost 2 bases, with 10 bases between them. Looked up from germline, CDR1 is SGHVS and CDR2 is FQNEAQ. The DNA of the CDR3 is TGTGCCAGCAGACAGGAGGAAAACACTGAAGCTTTCTTT. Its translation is CASRQEENTEAFF.

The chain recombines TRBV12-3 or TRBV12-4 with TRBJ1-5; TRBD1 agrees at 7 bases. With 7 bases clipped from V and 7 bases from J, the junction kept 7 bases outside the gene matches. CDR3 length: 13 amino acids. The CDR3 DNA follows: TGTGCCAGCAACGGGGCAGGGGGACAGCCCCAGCATTTT. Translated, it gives CASNGAGGQPQHF.

The chain's CDR3 is CAWRGPGQVLPLHF. The CDR3, as DNA: TGTGCCTGGAGGGGACCGGGACAGGTTTTACCCCTCCACTTT. The genes are TRBV30 and TRBJ1-6; 8 bases match TRBD1. This CDR3 is 14 amino acids long. Germline CDR1 is GTSNPN and CDR2 is SVGIG (reference sequence). Losses at the gene ends were 3 bases for V and 12 bases for J; bases not matched to a gene: 10.

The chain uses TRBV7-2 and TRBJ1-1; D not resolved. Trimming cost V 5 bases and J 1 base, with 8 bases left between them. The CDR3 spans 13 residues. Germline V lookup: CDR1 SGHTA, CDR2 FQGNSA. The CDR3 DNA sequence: TGTGCCAGCAGCCACGGCAGGAACACTGAAGCTTTCTTT. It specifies CASSHGRNTEAFF.

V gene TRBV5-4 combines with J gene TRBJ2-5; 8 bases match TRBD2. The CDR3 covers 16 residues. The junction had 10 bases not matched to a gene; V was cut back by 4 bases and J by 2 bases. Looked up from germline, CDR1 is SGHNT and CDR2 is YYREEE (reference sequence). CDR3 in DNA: TGTGCCAGCAGCCCGGTAAAGCGGGGGCCTCAAGAGACCCAGTACTTC. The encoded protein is CASSPVKRGPQETQYF.

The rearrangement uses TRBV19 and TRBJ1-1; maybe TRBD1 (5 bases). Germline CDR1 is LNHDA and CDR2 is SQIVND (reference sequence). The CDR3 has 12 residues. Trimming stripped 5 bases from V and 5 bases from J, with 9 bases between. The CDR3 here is CASSPGGTEAFF. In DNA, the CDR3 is TGTGCCAGTAGTCCGGGGGGGACTGAAGCTTTCTTT.

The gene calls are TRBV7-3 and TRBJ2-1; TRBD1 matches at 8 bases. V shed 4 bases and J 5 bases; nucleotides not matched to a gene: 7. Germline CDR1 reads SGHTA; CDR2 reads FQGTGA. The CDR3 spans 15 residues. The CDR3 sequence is CASSSTGVEDNEQFF. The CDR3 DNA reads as TGTGCCAGCAGCTCGACAGGGGTAGAGGACAATGAGCAGTTCTTC. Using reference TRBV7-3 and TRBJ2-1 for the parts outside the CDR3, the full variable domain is GAGVSQTPSNKVTEKGKYVELRCDPISGHTALYWYRQSLGQGPEFLIYFQGTGAADDSGLPNDRFFAVRPEGSVSTLKIQRTERGDSAVYLCASSSTGVEDNEQFFGPGTRLTVL.

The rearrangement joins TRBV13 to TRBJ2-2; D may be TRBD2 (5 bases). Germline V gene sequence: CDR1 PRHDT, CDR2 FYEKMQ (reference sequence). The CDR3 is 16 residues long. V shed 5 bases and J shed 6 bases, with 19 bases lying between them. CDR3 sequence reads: CASSRGRGGTPGELFF. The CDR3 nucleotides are TGTGCCAGCAGCCGCGGCCGGGGTGGTACCCCCGGGGAGCTGTTTTTT.